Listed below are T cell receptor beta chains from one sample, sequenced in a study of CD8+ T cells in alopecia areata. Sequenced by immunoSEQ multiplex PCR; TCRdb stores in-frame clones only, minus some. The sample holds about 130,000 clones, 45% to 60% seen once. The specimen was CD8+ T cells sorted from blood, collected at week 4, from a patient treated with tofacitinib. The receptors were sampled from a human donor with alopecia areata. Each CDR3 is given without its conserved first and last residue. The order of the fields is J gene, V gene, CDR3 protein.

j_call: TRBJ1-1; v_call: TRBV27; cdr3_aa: ASTPGLNTEAF
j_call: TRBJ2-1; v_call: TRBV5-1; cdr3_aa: ASSLSRLANSYNEQF
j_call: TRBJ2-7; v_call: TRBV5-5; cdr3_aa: ASNLAGSHYEQY
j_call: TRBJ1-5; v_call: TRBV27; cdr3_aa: ASSLSAGESNQPQH
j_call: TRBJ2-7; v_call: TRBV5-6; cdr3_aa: ASSPGTLYEQY
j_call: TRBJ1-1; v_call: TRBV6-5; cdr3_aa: ASSYSDEGTEAF
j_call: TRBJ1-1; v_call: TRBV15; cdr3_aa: ATSRDRSGGTEAF
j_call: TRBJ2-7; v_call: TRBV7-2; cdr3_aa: ASSLKSGAVYEQY
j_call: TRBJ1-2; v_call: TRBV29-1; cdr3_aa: SAPDPPLYT
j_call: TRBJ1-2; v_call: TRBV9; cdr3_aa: ASSDGQDYGYT
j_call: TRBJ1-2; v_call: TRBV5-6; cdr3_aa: ASSLATGINYGYT
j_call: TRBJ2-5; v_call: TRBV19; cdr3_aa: ASRPGFRYQETQY
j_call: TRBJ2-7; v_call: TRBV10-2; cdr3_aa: ASNKGIGTGSYEQY
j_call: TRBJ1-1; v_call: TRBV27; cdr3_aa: ASSQLNTEAF
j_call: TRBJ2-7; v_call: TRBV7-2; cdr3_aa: ASSLEQGVYEQY
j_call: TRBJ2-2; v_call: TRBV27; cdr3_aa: ASSLSAGGYTGELF
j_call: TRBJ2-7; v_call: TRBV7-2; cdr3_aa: ASSGPAGEREQY
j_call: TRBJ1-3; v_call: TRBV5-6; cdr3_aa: ASSFVGIGNTIY
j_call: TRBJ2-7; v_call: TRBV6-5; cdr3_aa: ASSYSMGQVTYEQY
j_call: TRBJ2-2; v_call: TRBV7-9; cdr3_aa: ASLATGELF
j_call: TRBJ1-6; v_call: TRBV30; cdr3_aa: AWSEENSYNSPLH
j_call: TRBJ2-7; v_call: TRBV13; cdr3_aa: ASSLVGQGQNEQY
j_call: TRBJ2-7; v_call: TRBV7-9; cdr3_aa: ASSPRTAYEQY
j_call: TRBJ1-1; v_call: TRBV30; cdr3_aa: ASLNTEAF
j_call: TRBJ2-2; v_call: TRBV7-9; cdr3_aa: ASRQDSPWNTGELF
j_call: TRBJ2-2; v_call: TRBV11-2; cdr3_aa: ASSSPTLAGTGELF
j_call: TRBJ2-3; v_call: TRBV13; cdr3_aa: ASNTGGTDTQY
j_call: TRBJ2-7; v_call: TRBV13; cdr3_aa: ASSLGSTRYEQY
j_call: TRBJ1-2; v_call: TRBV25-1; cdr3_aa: ASSDLGSYGYT
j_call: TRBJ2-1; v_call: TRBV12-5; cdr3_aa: ASGLVLRADEQF
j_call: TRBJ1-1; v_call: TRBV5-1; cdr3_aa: ASSLGQGIGEAF
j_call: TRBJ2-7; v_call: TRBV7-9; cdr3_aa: ASSLVQGVAEQY
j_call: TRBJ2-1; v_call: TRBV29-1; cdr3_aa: SGILGGEQF
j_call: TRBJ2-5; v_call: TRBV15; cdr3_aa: ATSRVGQVGETQY
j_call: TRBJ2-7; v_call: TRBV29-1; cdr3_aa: SVLYRDEQY
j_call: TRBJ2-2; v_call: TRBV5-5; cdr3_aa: ASSSKGVNTGELF
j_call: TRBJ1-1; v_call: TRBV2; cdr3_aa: ASSQDTEAF
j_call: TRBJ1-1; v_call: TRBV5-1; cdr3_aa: ASSPGGTGVVTEAF
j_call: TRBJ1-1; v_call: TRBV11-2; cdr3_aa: ASSHQYPVAF
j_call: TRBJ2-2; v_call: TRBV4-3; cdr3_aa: ASSQDAEANTGELF
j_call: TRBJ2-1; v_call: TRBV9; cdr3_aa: ASKGGPGDEQF
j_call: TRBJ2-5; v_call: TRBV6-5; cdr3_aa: ASSYSWGQETQY
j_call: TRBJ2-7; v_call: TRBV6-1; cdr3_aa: ASSGVGADTYYSYEQY
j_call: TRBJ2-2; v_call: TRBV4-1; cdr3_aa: ASSLRDRNTGELF
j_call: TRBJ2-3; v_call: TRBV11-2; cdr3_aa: ASSLGGGQYTQY
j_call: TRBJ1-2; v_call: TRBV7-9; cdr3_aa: ASSLGGSYGYT
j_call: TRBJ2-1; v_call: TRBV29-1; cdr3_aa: SVGGDHNNEQF
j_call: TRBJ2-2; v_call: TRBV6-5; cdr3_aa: ASSPGNTGELF
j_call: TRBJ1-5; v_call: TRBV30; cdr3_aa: AWSPGTAFQPQH
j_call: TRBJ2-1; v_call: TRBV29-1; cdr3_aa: SVSGSSYNEQF
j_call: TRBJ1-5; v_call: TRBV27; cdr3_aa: ASSLYPGNQPQH
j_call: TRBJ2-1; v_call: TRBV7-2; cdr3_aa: ASSLDDGGEQF
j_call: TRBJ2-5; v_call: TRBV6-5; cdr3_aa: ASNGGGPIETQY